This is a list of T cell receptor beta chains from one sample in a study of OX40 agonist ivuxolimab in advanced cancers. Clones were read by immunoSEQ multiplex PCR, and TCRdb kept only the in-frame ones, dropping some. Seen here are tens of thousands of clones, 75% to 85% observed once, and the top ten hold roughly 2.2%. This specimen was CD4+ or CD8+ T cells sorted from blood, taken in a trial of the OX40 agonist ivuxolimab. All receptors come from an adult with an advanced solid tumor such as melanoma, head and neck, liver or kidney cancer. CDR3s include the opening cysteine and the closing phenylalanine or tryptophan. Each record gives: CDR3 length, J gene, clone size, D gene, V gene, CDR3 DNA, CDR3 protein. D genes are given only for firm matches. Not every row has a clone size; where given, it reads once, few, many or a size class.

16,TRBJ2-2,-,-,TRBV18,TGTGCCAGCTCACCGCCGCAGGGAAGGAACACCGGGGAGCTGTTTTTT,CASSPPQGRNTGELFF
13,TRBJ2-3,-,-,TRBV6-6,TGTGCCAGCAGCCTAGGGCGCACAGATACGCAGTATTTT,CASSLGRTDTQYF
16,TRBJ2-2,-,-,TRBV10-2,TGCGCCAGCAGTGAGAGAAGGGGGTGGCACACCGGGGAGCTGTTTTTT,CASSERRGWHTGELFF
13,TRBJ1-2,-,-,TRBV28,TGTGCCAGCAGTTTATTATCCGGCTATGGCTACACCTTC,CASSLLSGYGYTF
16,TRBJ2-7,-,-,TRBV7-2,TGTGCCAGCAGCTTAGCTGGCGGACGGGTCACCTACGAGCAGTACTTC,CASSLAGGRVTYEQYF
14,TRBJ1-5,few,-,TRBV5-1,TGCGCCAGCAGTCCGGGACTCCCAAATCAGCCCCAGCATTTT,CASSPGLPNQPQHF
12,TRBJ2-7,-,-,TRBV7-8,TGTGCCAGCAGCCCAGCTGGCTACGAGCAGTACTTC,CASSPAGYEQYF
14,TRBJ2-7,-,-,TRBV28,TGTGCCAGCAGTTTTGTGGGCGCGGCTGACGAGCAGTACTTC,CASSFVGAADEQYF
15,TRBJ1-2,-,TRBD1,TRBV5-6,TGTGCCAGCACCCCTCCGGGACAGCGATCTTATGGCTACACCTTC,CASTPPGQRSYGYTF
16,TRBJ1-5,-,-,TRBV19,TGTGCCAGTAGTATATTGCGGACAGAGAACAATCAGCCCCAGCATTTT,CASSILRTENNQPQHF
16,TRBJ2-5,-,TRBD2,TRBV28,TGTGCCAGTTTGCCTAGCGGGAGATTTGGTCAAGAGACCCAGTACTTC,CASLPSGRFGQETQYF
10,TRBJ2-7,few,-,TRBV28,TGTGCCAGCGGTCTTGGGGAGCAGTACTTC,CASGLGEQYF
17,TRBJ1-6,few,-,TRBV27,TGTGCCAGCAGTTTGGATGGGCGGGGCCGGGGGAATTCACCCCTCCACTTT,CASSLDGRGRGNSPLHF
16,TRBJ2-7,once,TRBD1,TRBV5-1,TGCGCCAGCAGCGCAGGACAGGGGTATTCCCACTACGAGCAGTACTTC,CASSAGQGYSHYEQYF
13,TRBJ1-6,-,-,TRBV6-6,TGTGCCAGCACCTCTGGCGTCAATTCACCCCTCCACTTT,CASTSGVNSPLHF
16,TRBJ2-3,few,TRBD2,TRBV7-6,TGTGCCAGCAGCTTATTGCTAGCGGGGGTTACAGATACGCAGTATTTT,CASSLLLAGVTDTQYF
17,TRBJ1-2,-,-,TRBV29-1,TGCAGCGTCGAGCCCCTAGTGGCATCCTCGGTGGGCTATGGCTACACCTTC,CSVEPLVASSVGYGYTF
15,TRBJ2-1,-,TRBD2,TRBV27,TGTGCCAGCAGTTCAACCGGGACTAGTCCCAATGAGCAGTTCTTC,CASSSTGTSPNEQFF
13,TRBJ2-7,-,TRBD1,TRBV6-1,TGTGCCAGCAGTACAGGGACAGGGTTCGAGCAGTACTTC,CASSTGTGFEQYF
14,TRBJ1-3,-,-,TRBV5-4,TGTGCCAGCAGCTTGAGCCAGGGTGTTGACACCATATATTTT,CASSLSQGVDTIYF
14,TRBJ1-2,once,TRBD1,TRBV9,TGTGCCAGCAGCCCACAGGGGGCTAGTCGGGGCTACACCTTC,CASSPQGASRGYTF
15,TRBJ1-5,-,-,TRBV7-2,TGTGCCAGCAGCTTGGGCAGGGTAGGGAGGCAGCCCCAGCATTTT,CASSLGRVGRQPQHF
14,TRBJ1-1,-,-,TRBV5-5,TGTGCCAGCAGTCGATCTCAGGTTAACACTGAAGCTTTCTTT,CASSRSQVNTEAFF
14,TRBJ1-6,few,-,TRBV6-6,TGTGCCAGCAGTTACCAGGGGCTTAATTCACCCCTCCACTTT,CASSYQGLNSPLHF
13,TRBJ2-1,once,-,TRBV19,TGTGCCAGTAGTACGGGTAACAACAATGAGCAGTTCTTC,CASSTGNNNEQFF
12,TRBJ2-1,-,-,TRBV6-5,TGTGCCAGCAGTGACTTTATTGGGGGGCAGTTCTTC,CASSDFIGGQFF
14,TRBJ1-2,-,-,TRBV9,TGTGCCAGCAGCGTAGGAGGGGGGTACTATGGCTACACCTTC,CASSVGGGYYGYTF
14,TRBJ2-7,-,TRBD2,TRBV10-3,TGTGCCATCAATCGGAGCGGGAGGGCCGACGAGCAGTACTTC,CAINRSGRADEQYF
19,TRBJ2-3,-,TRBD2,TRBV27,TGTGCCAGCAGTTCCCTGGGACTAGCGGGGCCACCTAGCACAGATACGCAGTATTTT,CASSSLGLAGPPSTDTQYF
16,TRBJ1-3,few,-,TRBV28,TGTGCCAGCTCCCTTCCGGGATCGCAAGCTGGAAACACCATATATTTT,CASSLPGSQAGNTIYF
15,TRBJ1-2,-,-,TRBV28,TGTGCCAGCAGTTTGCCTCAGGGTCTTCACTATGGCTACACCTTC,CASSLPQGLHYGYTF
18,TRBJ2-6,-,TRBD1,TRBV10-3,TGTGCCATCAGGACTACGGGACAGTGGAACTCTGGGGCCAACGTCCTGACTTTC,CAIRTTGQWNSGANVLTF
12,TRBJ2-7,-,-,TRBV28,TGTGCCAGCAGTTTAACCCGCTACGAGCAGTACTTC,CASSLTRYEQYF
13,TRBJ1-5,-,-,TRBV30,TGTGCCTGGAGGTCGTACGAGGGTCAGCCCCAGCATTTT,CAWRSYEGQPQHF
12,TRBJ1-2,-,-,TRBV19,TGTGCCAGTAGTATTTCGGTCTATGGCTACACCTTC,CASSISVYGYTF
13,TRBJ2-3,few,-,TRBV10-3,TGTGCCACCTTAGAGGGGGGCACAGATACGCAGTATTTT,CATLEGGTDTQYF
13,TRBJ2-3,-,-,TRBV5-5,TGTGCCAGCAGGCTACAGGGTACAGATACGCAGTATTTT,CASRLQGTDTQYF
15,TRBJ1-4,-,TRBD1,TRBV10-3,TGTGCCATCAGTGAGATGGGGACAGGGAATGAAAAACTGTTTTTT,CAISEMGTGNEKLFF
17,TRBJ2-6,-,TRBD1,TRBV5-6,TGTGCCAGCAGCTCCCGGGACAGGAGGCTTGGGGCCAACGTCCTGACTTTC,CASSSRDRRLGANVLTF
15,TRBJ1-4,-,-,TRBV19,TGTGCCAGTACTTTGGGGAGGGGCGGAAACGAAAAACTGTTTTTT,CASTLGRGGNEKLFF
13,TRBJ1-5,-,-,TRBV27,TGTGCCAGCAGTTTCAGGGAGCGTCAGCCCCAGCATTTT,CASSFRERQPQHF
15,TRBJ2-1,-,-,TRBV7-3,TGTGCCAGCAGCTTAACTGGGGGCGCAGGCAATGAGCAGTTCTTC,CASSLTGGAGNEQFF
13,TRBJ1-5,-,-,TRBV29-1,TGCAGCGTTGATCCCGGGAGCAATCAGCCCCAGCATTTT,CSVDPGSNQPQHF
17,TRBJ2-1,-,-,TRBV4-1,TGCGCCAGCACCACAAGATGGGGGACAAGTCCCGACAATGAGCAGTTCTTC,CASTTRWGTSPDNEQFF
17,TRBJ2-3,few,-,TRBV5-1,TGCGCCAGCAGCTCCTCCCAGGGACTTGACTCCACAGATACGCAGTATTTT,CASSSSQGLDSTDTQYF
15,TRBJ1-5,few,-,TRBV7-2,TGTGCCAGCAGCTTAGCGTCAGGGCCTGGGGTGCCCCAGCATTTT,CASSLASGPGVPQHF
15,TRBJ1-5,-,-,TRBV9,TGTGCCAGCAGCCCGCACCCGGGGAGCAATCAGCCCCAGCATTTT,CASSPHPGSNQPQHF
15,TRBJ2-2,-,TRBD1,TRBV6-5,TGTGCCAGCAGTTATACAGGGGGCGCGACCGGGGAGCTGTTTTTT,CASSYTGGATGELFF
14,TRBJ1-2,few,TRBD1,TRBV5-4,TGTGCCAGCAGCGTTGGACAGGGGACCTATGGCTACACCTTC,CASSVGQGTYGYTF
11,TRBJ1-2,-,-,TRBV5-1,TGCGCCACCTTTTTGTTTCATGGCTACACCTTC,CATFLFHGYTF
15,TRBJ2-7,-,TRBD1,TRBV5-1,TGCGCCAGCAGCCTTGCCGGGACAGCAAATTACGAGCAGTACTTC,CASSLAGTANYEQYF
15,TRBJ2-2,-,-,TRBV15,TGTGCCACCAGCAGAGATTACAGGAACACCGGGGAGCTGTTTTTT,CATSRDYRNTGELFF
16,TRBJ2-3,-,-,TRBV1,TGCACCAGCAGCCAAGGTCTAGGACTGTGCACAGATACGCAGTATTTT,CTSSQGLGLCTDTQYF
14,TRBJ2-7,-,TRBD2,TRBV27,TGTGCCAGCAGTCGGGTAGCGGGAGCCCACGAGCAGTACTTC,CASSRVAGAHEQYF